These 17 T cell receptor beta chains came from one sample sequenced in a study of cytomegalovirus exposure and HLA in healthy donors. 13 Jbeta primers and 60 Vbeta primers were used for the PCR. Clones were sequenced by immunoSEQ multiplex PCR, and TCRdb holds only the in-frame ones, with some missing. The ten top clones account for 4%, within a sample of some 39,000 clones. Sequencing used PBMCs. The receptor source for this set is a male donor in good health and CMV-seronegative.

The J gene is TRBJ1-5, the V gene TRBV5-5, with D possibly being TRBD1 (5 bases). V lost 2 bases and J 1 base, leaving 10 bases between the germline ends. The CDR3 has 15 amino acids. Germline V gives CDR1 SGHKS, CDR2 YYEKEE (reference sequence). The chain's CDR3 is CASSFRQLSNQPQHF. CDR3 coding DNA: TGTGCCAGCAGCTTCAGACAGCTGAGCAATCAGCCCCAGCATTTT.

The chain employs TRBV27 and TRBJ2-7, with TRBD1 matching 9 bases. The CDR3 has 18 amino acids. The junction had 10 bases not matched to a gene; V was cut back by 0 bases and J by 1 base. The germline CDR1 and CDR2 sequences are MNHEY and SMNVEV (reference sequence). The CDR3 sequence: CASSLSSWGQGQSYEQYF. The CDR3 DNA reads as TGTGCCAGCAGTTTATCGAGTTGGGGACAGGGACAATCCTACGAGCAGTACTTC.

The rearrangement links TRBV13 to TRBJ2-3, with 9 bases aligning to TRBD2. The CDR3 covers 15 residues. After removal of 5 bases from V and 2 bases from J, the junction contained 5 bases not matched to a gene. In germline, CDR1 is PRHDT, CDR2 FYEKMQ (reference sequence). Here the CDR3 reads CASSPASGDTDTQYF. As DNA, the CDR3 is TGTGCCAGCAGCCCGGCTAGCGGGGACACAGATACGCAGTATTTT.

This chain connects TRBV11-1 to TRBJ1-1; TRBD1 might be the D (6 bases). CDR1 and CDR2 from the germline V gene are SGHAT and FQDESV (reference sequence). V was clipped by 1 base and J by 1 base, with 7 bases between them. This CDR3 contains 14 residues. CDR3 in amino acids: CASSLGTENTEAFF. The CDR3 nucleotides are TGTGCCAGCAGCTTAGGGACAGAGAACACTGAAGCTTTCTTT.

The genes are TRBV27 and TRBJ1-4; perhaps TRBD1 as D (6 bases). Trimming pared 3 bases from V and 8 bases from J, leaving 10 bases between. The CDR3 spans 13 residues. Germline CDR1 reads MNHEY; CDR2 reads SMNVEV (reference sequence). CDR3 amino acids: CASSFRGYEKLFF. The CDR3 coding sequence is TGTGCCAGCAGTTTTAGGGGGTACGAAAAACTGTTTTTT.

The V call is TRBV27, the J call TRBJ1-6; tentatively, D is TRBD1 (6 bases). The germline CDR1 and CDR2 sequences are MNHEY and SMNVEV (reference sequence). The V end was cut by 6 bases, the J end by 10 bases, with 19 bases between. CDR3 length: 15 amino acids. CDR3 sequence reads: CASSPATGYQSPLHF. The DNA of the CDR3 is TGTGCCAGCAGCCCTGCGACAGGTTATCAGTCACCCCTCCACTTT.

V and J are TRBV18 and TRBJ1-1; TRBD1 matches at 10 bases. The length of the CDR3 is 15 residues. From germline, CDR1 is KGHSH and CDR2 LQKENI. The V segment lost 4 bases and the J segment 2 bases; nucleotides outside the gene matches: 4. The CDR3 sequence is CASSRDRGGNTEAFF. CDR3 bases: TGTGCCAGCTCACGGGACAGGGGAGGCAACACTGAAGCTTTCTTT.

This chain joins TRBV6-6 and TRBJ2-6; the match to TRBD1 covers 9 bases. The germline V gene encodes CDR1 MNHNY and CDR2 SVGAGI (reference sequence). Trimming took 5 bases from V and 6 from J; bases not matched to a gene: 8. This CDR3 is built from 16 residues. CDR3 in DNA: TGTGCCAGCAGTGGCCCAAGACAGGGGGTGGCCAACGTCCTGACTTTC. Residues: CASSGPRQGVANVLTF.

The chain uses TRBV29-1 and TRBJ2-2; D is perhaps TRBD1 (6 bases). In germline, CDR1 is SQVTM, CDR2 ANQGSEA. The V gene lost 6 bases and the J gene lost 6 bases, with 11 bases spanning the gap. The CDR3 extends over 12 amino acids. The CDR3 reads CSVGPGAGELFF. The CDR3 coding sequence is TGCAGCGTGGGCCCAGGGGCCGGGGAGCTGTTTTTT.

The chain links TRBV29-1 to TRBJ2-3; 7 bases align to TRBD1. The germline V gene has CDR1 SQVTM and CDR2 ANQGSEA. Unmatched junction bases numbered 2, after V lost 7 bases and J lost 1 base. This CDR3 is built from 12 residues. The CDR3 DNA is TGCAGCGCAGGACAGGGCACAGATACGCAGTATTTT. Its protein is CSAGQGTDTQYF.

For this clone: Mismatch with germline at one junction end may stem from a read error. The V call is TRBV6-4, the J call TRBJ1-1, with 7 bases that match TRBD1. Germline CDR1 is MRHNA and CDR2 is SNTAGT. This CDR3 is 14 amino acids long. The CDR3: CASSETGDLTEAFF. As DNA, the CDR3 is TGTGCCAGTAGTGAAACAGGGGACTTAACTGAAGCTTTCTTT.

The chain couples TRBV5-1 to TRBJ2-1; 9 bases are shared with TRBD1. V gave up 5 bases and J gave up 4 bases; unmatched junction bases: 7. The CDR3 has 15 residues. Germline-derived CDR1 and CDR2 are SGHRS and YFSETQ. CDR3 amino acids: CASRPDRGAYNEQFF. CDR3 bases: TGCGCCAGCAGACCCGACAGGGGGGCTTACAATGAGCAGTTCTTC.

This chain links TRBV7-9 with TRBJ1-2, with 7 bases identical to TRBD1. This CDR3 has 15 amino acids. The V and J ends lost 5 bases and 2 bases, in that order; junction bases with no gene match: 8. CDR1 is SEHNR, CDR2 FQNEAQ, per germline (reference sequence). The CDR3 loop reads CASSPGTALNYGYTF. The CDR3 nucleotides read TGTGCCAGCAGCCCCGGGACAGCCTTAAACTATGGCTACACCTTC. Full variable domain (outside the CDR3, taken from reference TRBV7-9 and TRBJ1-2): DTGVSQNPRHKITKRGQNVTFRCDPISEHNRLYWYRQTLGQGPEFLTYFQNEAQLEKSRLLSDRFSAERPKGSFSTLEIQRTEQGDSAMYLCASSPGTALNYGYTFGSGTRLTVV.

This chain joins TRBV2 and TRBJ2-7, with TRBD1 as a possible D gene (7 bases). Looked up from germline, CDR1 is SNHLY and CDR2 is FYNNEI. Trimming cost V 1 base and J 7 bases, with 11 bases left between them. The CDR3 extends over 13 amino acids. CDR3: CASSEEGAGEQYF. CDR3 nucleotide sequence: TGTGCCAGCAGTGAAGAGGGGGCGGGGGAGCAGTACTTC.

The chain carries TRBV6-4 and TRBJ2-2, with 8 bases identical to TRBD2. CDR3 length: 14 residues. CDR1 is MRHNA, CDR2 SNTAGT, per germline. The V and J ends lost 0 bases and 6 bases, in that order; junction bases with no gene match: 0. In DNA, the CDR3 is TGTGCCAGCAGTGACTCGACTAGCGCCGGGGAGCTGTTTTTT. Translating it yields CASSDSTSAGELFF.

CDR3: CASSQPYRGLNSNQPQHF. The CDR3 coding sequence is TGCGCCAGCAGCCAACCCTACAGGGGGCTGAATAGCAATCAGCCCCAGCATTTT. The J gene is TRBJ1-5, the V gene TRBV4-1, with TRBD1 matching 9 bases. Germline CDR1 and CDR2: MGHRA and YSYEKL. The junction had 8 bases not matched to a gene; V was cut back by 2 bases and J by 0 bases. There are 18 residues in the CDR3.

The genes are TRBV4-1 and TRBJ2-7; 12 bases line up with TRBD2. This CDR3 spans 15 amino acids. V was pared by 3 bases and J by 2 bases, with 2 bases of the junction left unmatched. Germline CDR1 MGHRA, CDR2 YSYEKL. Here the CDR3 DNA reads TGCGCCAGCAGCCATACTAGCGGGGGGCCCTACGAGCAGTACTTC. It is translated as CASSHTSGGPYEQYF.